A selection of T cell receptor beta chains follows, all from one sample in a study of cytomegalovirus exposure and HLA in healthy donors. Clones were read by immunoSEQ multiplex PCR, and TCRdb kept only the in-frame ones, dropping some. The sample has approximately 40,000 clones, approximately 90% seen once; the top ten hold about an eighth. The specimen was PBMCs. These receptors all stem from a woman in her thirties or forties in good health and CMV-seropositive. CDR3s include the opening cysteine and the closing phenylalanine or tryptophan. The order of the fields is V gene, CDR3 length, clone size, D gene, J gene, CDR3 DNA, CDR3 protein. D genes are given only for firm matches. Clone sizes are given selectively: once, few, many, or a class where the clone is expanded.

TRBV7-6	15	-	-	TRBJ1-1	TGTGCCAGCAGCTTCCCGCAGGGGACCCGCTCTGAAGCTTTCTTT	CASSFPQGTRSEAFF
TRBV11-3	13	-	-	TRBJ2-1	TGTGCCAGCAGCCCCGGGGTGGCGGGTGAGCAGTTCTTC	CASSPGVAGEQFF
TRBV7-9	14	-	-	TRBJ2-3	TGTGCCAGCAGCTTAGGACAAGCTGGAGATACGCAGTATTTT	CASSLGQAGDTQYF
TRBV27	13	-	TRBD1	TRBJ1-1	TGTGCCAGCAGTCTAAGGACAGGGGCCGAAGCTTTCTTT	CASSLRTGAEAFF
TRBV9	15	few	-	TRBJ1-4	TGTGCCAGCAGCGTAGGGACACTCGGTAGTGAAAAACTGTTTTTT	CASSVGTLGSEKLFF
TRBV18	17	-	-	TRBJ2-3	TGTGCCAGCTCACCACCTCGGGCGGGGGCTAGCACAGATACGCAGTATTTT	CASSPPRAGASTDTQYF
TRBV30	12	-	-	TRBJ2-4	TGTGCCTGGAGTGTAGTACTTAACATTCAGTACTTC	CAWSVVLNIQYF
TRBV7-9	14	-	-	TRBJ1-2	TGTGCCAGCAGCTTAACCACTTGGAGGGAAGGCTACACCTTC	CASSLTTWREGYTF
TRBV6-1	14	-	-	TRBJ2-1	TGTGCCAGCAGACAGGGAAGCTCCTACAATGAGCAGTTCTTC	CASRQGSSYNEQFF
TRBV27	13	-	-	TRBJ2-1	TGTGCCAGCAGTCTCCGCGAGGGCAATGAGCAGTTCTTC	CASSLREGNEQFF
TRBV9	13	-	-	TRBJ1-2	TGTGCCAGCAGCGTAGGTCTGGGGGGAGGCTACACCTTC	CASSVGLGGGYTF